Below, 2 T cell receptor beta chains from the same sample are listed, as sequenced in a study of T-cell reconstitution after alpha-beta-depleted transplantation in children. Construction of the TCRbeta library involved unique molecular identifiers. One entry per CDR3 protein, called by TCRdb with MiXCR from the PCR reads. The profile shows approximately 400,000 distinct CDR3 sequences, 11% of them singletons. This specimen consisted of PBMCs from the stem cell graft donor, obtained from the stem cell graft. The receptor source for this set is a human donor who donated a stem cell graft to a child with acute myeloid leukemia.

The V call is TRBV2, the J call TRBJ2-2; TRBD2 agrees at 9 bases. Germline loops: CDR1 SNHLY, CDR2 FYNNEI. CDR3 length equals 15 residues. Losses at the gene ends were 6 bases for V and 5 bases for J; bases not matched to a gene: 7. In DNA, the CDR3 is TGTGCCAGCAGAGCCCTAGCGGGAAGTACCGGGGAGCTGTTTTTT. It codes for CASRALAGSTGELFF. The full variable domain, in which reference TRBV2 and TRBJ2-2 provide the parts outside the CDR3, is EPEVTQTPSHQVTQMGQEVILRCVPISNHLYFYWYRQILGQKVEFLVSFYNNEISEKSEIFDDQFSVERPDGSNFTLKIRSTKLEDSAMYFCASRALAGSTGELFFGEGSRLTVL.

The V call is TRBV6-6, the J call TRBJ1-1; D is unresolved. The germline CDR1 and CDR2 sequences are MNHNY and SVGAGI (reference sequence). This CDR3 has 12 residues. The germline V and J ends were trimmed by 11 bases and 2 bases, with 12 bases remaining between them. The CDR3 is CAGSFSNTEAFF. The CDR3 region has the DNA TGTGCCGGGAGCTTTTCCAACACTGAAGCTTTCTTT.